This record concerns one TCR beta chain sequence. Its matching antigen is unknown. This sample was included in a study of blood T cells in healthy people across ages. Study-level findings and limits: Diversity was higher, and naive CD4+ cells more numerous, in long-lived donors than in aged donors.

The authors ran a second PCR of roughly 6 to 12 cycles using a sample-barcoded 5' primer and a J-beta primer mix. MiXCR, applied by TCRdb to the 5' RACE reads, yields one record per CDR3 protein. The table has 850,000 to 1,100,000 distinct CDR3 sequences, roughly two fifths seen once; the top ten hold 13%. CDR3 length equals 16 residues. Trimming took 1 base from V and 7 from J; bases not matched to a gene: 11. Germline CDR1 is MGHDK and CDR2 is SYGVNS. The rearrangement joins TRBV25-1 to TRBJ2-7; 9 bases map to TRBD2. The origin of this receptor is a man between 18 and 35 years old in good health. Sequencing input: blood. CDR3 bases: TGTGCCAGCAGTGAATCTGAGCGGGGGGCCCGAGATGAGCAGTACTTC. Amino acids: CASSESERGARDEQYF.